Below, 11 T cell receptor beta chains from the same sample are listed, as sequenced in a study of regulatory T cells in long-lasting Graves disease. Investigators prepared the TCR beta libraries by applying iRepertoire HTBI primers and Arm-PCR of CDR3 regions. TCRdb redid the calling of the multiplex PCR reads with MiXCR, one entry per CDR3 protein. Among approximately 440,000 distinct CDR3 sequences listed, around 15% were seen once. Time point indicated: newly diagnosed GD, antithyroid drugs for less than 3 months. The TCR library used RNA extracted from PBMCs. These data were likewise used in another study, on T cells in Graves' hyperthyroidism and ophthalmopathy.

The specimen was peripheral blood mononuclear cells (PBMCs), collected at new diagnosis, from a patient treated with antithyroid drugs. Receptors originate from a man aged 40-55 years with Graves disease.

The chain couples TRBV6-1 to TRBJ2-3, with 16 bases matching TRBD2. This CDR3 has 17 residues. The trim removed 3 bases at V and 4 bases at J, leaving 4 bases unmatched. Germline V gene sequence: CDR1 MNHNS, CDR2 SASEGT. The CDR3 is CASSDGTSGRASDTQYF. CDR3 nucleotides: TGTGCCAGCAGTGACGGGACTAGCGGGAGGGCCTCAGATACGCAGTATTTT.

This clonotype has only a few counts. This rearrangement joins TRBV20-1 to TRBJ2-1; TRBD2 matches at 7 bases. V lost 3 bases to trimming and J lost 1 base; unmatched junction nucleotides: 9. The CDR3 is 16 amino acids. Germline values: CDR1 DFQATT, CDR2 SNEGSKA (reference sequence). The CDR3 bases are TGCAGTGCTAGTGGGAGGGGTTGGTATTCCTACAATGAGCAGTTCTTC. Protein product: CSASGRGWYSYNEQFF.

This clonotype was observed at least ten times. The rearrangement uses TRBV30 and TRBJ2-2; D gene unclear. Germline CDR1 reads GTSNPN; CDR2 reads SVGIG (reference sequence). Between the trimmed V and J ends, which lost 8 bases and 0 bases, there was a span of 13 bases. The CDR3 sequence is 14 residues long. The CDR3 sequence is CALALGTNTGELFF. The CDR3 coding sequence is TGTGCCCTGGCACTTGGAACGAACACCGGGGAGCTGTTTTTT.

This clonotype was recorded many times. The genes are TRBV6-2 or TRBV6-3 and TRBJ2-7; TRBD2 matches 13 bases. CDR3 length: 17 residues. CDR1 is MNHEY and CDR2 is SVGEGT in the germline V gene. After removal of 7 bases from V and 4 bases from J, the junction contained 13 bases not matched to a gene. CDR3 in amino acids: CASKFAGRTSGRYEQYF. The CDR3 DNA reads TGTGCCAGCAAGTTCGCAGGGAGGACTAGCGGGAGATACGAGCAGTACTTC.

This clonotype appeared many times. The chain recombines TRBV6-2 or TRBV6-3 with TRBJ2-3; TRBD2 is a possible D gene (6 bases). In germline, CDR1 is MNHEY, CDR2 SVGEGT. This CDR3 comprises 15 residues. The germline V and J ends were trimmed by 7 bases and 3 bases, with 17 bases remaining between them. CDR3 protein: CASTSGLAVTDTQYF. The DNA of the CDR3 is TGTGCCAGCACCTCGGGACTCGCCGTGACAGATACGCAGTATTTT.

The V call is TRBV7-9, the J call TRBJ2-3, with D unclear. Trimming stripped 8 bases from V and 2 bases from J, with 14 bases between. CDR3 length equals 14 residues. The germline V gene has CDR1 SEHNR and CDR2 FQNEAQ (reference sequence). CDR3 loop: CASGWSSNTDTQYF. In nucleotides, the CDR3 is TGTGCCAGCGGGTGGTCATCGAACACAGATACGCAGTATTTT. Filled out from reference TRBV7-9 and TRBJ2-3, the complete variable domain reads DTGVSQNPRHKITKRGQNVTFRCDPISEHNRLYWYRQTLGQGPEFLTYFQNEAQLEKSRLLSDRFSAERPKGSFSTLEIQRTEQGDSAMYLCASGWSSNTDTQYFGPGTRLTVL.

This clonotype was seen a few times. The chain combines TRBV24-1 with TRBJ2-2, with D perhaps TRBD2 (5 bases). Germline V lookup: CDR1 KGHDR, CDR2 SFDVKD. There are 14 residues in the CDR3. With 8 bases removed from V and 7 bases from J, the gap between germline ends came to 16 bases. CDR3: CATTTGRYGGELFF. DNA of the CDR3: TGTGCCACCACCACGGGGAGATATGGCGGGGAGCTGTTTTTT.

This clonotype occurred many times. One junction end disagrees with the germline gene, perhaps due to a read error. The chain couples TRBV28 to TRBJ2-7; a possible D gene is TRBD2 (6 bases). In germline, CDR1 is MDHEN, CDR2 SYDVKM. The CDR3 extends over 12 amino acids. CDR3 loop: CASSPRRREGDF. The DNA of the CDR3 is TGTGCCAGCAGTCCCCGTCGGAGGGAAGGGGACTTC.

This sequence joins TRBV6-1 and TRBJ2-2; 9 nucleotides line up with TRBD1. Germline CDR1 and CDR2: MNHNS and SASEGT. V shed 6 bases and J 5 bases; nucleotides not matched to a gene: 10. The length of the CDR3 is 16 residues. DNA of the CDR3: TGTGCCAGCAGCCGAGGACAGGGGAGAGTAACCGGGGAGCTGTTTTTT. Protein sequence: CASSRGQGRVTGELFF.

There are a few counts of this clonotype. The CDR3 loop reads CASSPRRVGNEQFF. The CDR3, as DNA: TGTGCCAGTAGTCCTCGCAGGGTGGGCAATGAGCAGTTCTTC. The rearrangement joins TRBV19 to TRBJ2-1, with D possibly TRBD1 on 5 matching bases. V lost 5 bases and J lost 6, with 14 bases in between. This CDR3 region has 14 residues. Looked up from germline, CDR1 is LNHDA and CDR2 is SQIVND (reference sequence).

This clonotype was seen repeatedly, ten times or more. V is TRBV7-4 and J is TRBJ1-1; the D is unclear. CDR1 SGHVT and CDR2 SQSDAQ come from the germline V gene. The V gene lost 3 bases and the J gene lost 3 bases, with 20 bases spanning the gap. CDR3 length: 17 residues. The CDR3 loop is CASSLWDSTLGDTEAFF. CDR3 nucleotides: TGTGCCAGCAGCTTGTGGGATTCCACTCTCGGGGACACTGAAGCTTTCTTT.